This TCR beta chain was found in a study of technical replicates of blood from a handful of donors. The CDR3 has 13 residues. In germline, CDR1 is SGHTS, CDR2 YDEGEE. The V and J ends lost 0 bases and 8 bases respectively, with 9 bases between them. The method was immunoSEQ multiplex PCR; TCRdb's version includes in-frame clones alone and lacks a portion of them. The data hold around 80,000 clones, with about 89% observed a single time. This rearrangement joins TRBV5-8 to TRBJ1-3; the D is unclear. This sequence was found in a human donor in good health. Source material: T cells isolated from PBMCs. The CDR3 DNA reads TGTGCCAGCAGCTTGGTCGGTTCGGACACCATATATTTT. This codes for CASSLVGSDTIYF.